The 22 T cell receptor beta chains given below trace back to one sample, sequenced in a study of OX40 agonist ivuxolimab in advanced cancers. The method was immunoSEQ multiplex PCR; TCRdb's version includes in-frame clones alone and lacks a portion of them. The table includes tens of thousands of clones, 92% detected once. Specimen: CD4+ or CD8+ T cells sorted from blood, collected in a trial of the OX40 agonist ivuxolimab. These receptors all stem from an adult with an advanced solid tumor such as melanoma, head and neck, liver or kidney cancer.

A note on this clone: The same CDR3 also results from other DNA sequences found in this sample. The chain joins TRBV5-1 to TRBJ1-5; D perhaps matches TRBD1 (5 bases). Between the trimmed V and J ends, which lost 0 bases and 3 bases, there was a span of 7 bases. Germline CDR1 is SGHRS and CDR2 is YFSETQ. CDR3 length: 14 residues. This CDR3 reads CASSLGGNNQPQHF. The DNA for the CDR3 is TGCGCCAGCAGCTTGGGGGGGAACAATCAGCCCCAGCATTTT.

The V call is TRBV27, the J call TRBJ1-5; 11 bases are a match to TRBD1. J gave up 1 base and V 5 bases, and 4 bases lay outside the gene matches. CDR1 MNHEY and CDR2 SMNVEV come from the germline V gene (reference sequence). The CDR3 contains 16 residues. The CDR3 protein is CASSPGTGGSNQPQHF. The CDR3, as DNA: TGTGCCAGCAGTCCAGGGACAGGGGGAAGCAATCAGCCCCAGCATTTT.

This clone was counted a single time. One end of the junction fails to match germline, which may point to a read error. This sample includes further DNA sequences coding for the same CDR3. V is TRBV6-5 and J is TRBJ1-6; D not certain. CDR1 MNHEY and CDR2 SVGAGI come from the germline V gene. The CDR3 loop spans 14 amino acids. In DNA form, the CDR3 reads TGTGCGAGCACTCCCGGCAGCTATAATTCACCCCTCCACTTT. It translates to CASTPGSYNSPLHF.

The V and J genes are TRBV29-1 and TRBJ2-7; no clear D gene. V lost 6 bases to trimming and J lost 0 bases, with 12 bases between them. The CDR3 spans 13 residues. The V gene's germline CDR1 is SQVTM and CDR2 ANQGSEA. CDR3 sequence: CSVGSDGSYEQYF. The CDR3, as DNA: TGCAGCGTGGGGTCGGACGGCTCCTACGAGCAGTACTTC.

The rearrangement uses TRBV7-3 and TRBJ2-2, with 8 nucleotides matching TRBD1. CDR1 is SGHTA and CDR2 is FQGTGA in the germline V gene. The ends lost 5 bases at V and 0 bases at J; junction bases unmatched: 2. The CDR3 has 15 amino acids. The CDR3 DNA is TGTGCCAGCAGCCTGGACAGGGCGAACACCGGGGAGCTGTTTTTT. It codes for CASSLDRANTGELFF.

The V gene is TRBV6-4, the J gene TRBJ1-1; 8 bases match TRBD1. The trim removed 6 bases at V and 4 bases at J, leaving 4 bases unmatched. The CDR3 extends over 13 amino acids. The germline CDR1 and CDR2 sequences are MRHNA and SNTAGT. The CDR3 region has the DNA TGTGCCAGCAGCAGGGGGCTGGGCACTGAAGCTTTCTTT. It translates to CASSRGLGTEAFF.

The rearrangement uses TRBV7-6 and TRBJ2-4; no reliable D call. CDR3 length: 19 amino acids. Germline-derived CDR1 and CDR2 are SGHVS and FNYEAQ. The V end was cut by 2 bases, the J end by 0 bases, with 20 bases between. CDR3 residues: CASSLYQRTTNLAKNIQYF. CDR3 sequence (DNA): TGTGCCAGCAGCTTATACCAGCGAACGACCAACCTAGCCAAAAACATTCAGTACTTC.

The V call is TRBV19, the J call TRBJ2-4; 8 nucleotides agree with TRBD1. The CDR3 runs to 15 residues. In germline, CDR1 is LNHDA, CDR2 SQIVND (reference sequence). Unmatched junction bases numbered 8, after V lost 8 bases and J lost 2 bases. The CDR3 region has the DNA TGTGCCAGTGCTACAGGGGGTTCGTCCAAAAACATTCAGTACTTC. Translated, it gives CASATGGSSKNIQYF.

This clone was seen just once. V gene TRBV5-4 combines with J gene TRBJ2-3; D is uncertain. Germline V gene lookup returns CDR1 SGHNT and CDR2 YYREEE (reference sequence). V lost 2 bases, J lost 3 bases, and 10 bases lay in between. This CDR3 is built from 14 residues. CDR3 loop: CASSFGVGTDTQYF. The CDR3 nucleotides read TGTGCCAGCAGCTTTGGGGTAGGGACAGATACGCAGTATTTT.

The rearrangement uses TRBV6-1 and TRBJ2-5; 10 positions agree with TRBD1. CDR1 is MNHNS and CDR2 is SASEGT in the germline V gene. Trimming cost V 0 bases and J 4 bases; bases outside gene matches: 8. There are 17 residues in the CDR3. The CDR3 here is CASSEALWTGGGETQYF. The CDR3 DNA reads as TGTGCCAGCAGTGAAGCGCTATGGACAGGGGGAGGAGAGACCCAGTACTTC.

This clone was picked up one time. This chain connects TRBV18 to TRBJ1-2; 8 nucleotides line up with TRBD1. V lost 2 bases, J lost 6 bases, and 8 bases stayed unmatched. Germline V CDR1 and CDR2: KGHSH, LQKENI. The CDR3 is 15 amino acids. The CDR3 loop is CASSPGQGQLDGYTF. CDR3 nucleotides: TGTGCCAGCTCACCAGGACAGGGACAACTAGATGGCTACACCTTC.

This chain joins TRBV30 and TRBJ1-5; D ambiguous. Trimming took 0 bases from V and 4 from J, leaving 7 bases between them. The CDR3 length is 13 residues. Germline lookup yields CDR1 GTSNPN and CDR2 SVGIG (reference sequence). CDR3 sequence (DNA): TGTGCCTGGAGTGTAGAGGGAAATCAGCCCCAGCATTTT. Amino acid sequence: CAWSVEGNQPQHF.

This chain joins TRBV27 and TRBJ2-7, with 9 bases aligning to TRBD2. The CDR3 runs 16 residues. Germline CDR1 MNHEY, CDR2 SMNVEV (reference sequence). The ends lost 0 bases at V and 3 bases at J; junction bases unmatched: 6. The CDR3 DNA follows: TGTGCCAGCAGTTTATCGAATCTAGCGGGACTCTACGAGCAGTACTTC. The encoded protein is CASSLSNLAGLYEQYF.

The J gene is TRBJ2-5, the V gene TRBV9; 7 nucleotides match TRBD2. Unmatched junction bases numbered 7, after V lost 2 bases and J lost 3 bases. Per the germline V gene, CDR1 is SGDLS and CDR2 is YYNGEE. The CDR3 totals 15 residues. CDR3 bases: TGTGCCAGCAGCGTCGGCGGGAGAATAGAAGAGACCCAGTACTTC. It is translated as CASSVGGRIEETQYF.

This chain links TRBV5-1 with TRBJ1-3, with D possibly TRBD1 on 5 matching bases. Germline V gene data show CDR1 as SGHRS and CDR2 as YFSETQ. Trimming removed 4 bases from V and 4 bases from J, with 12 bases in between. This CDR3 contains 14 residues. The CDR3 DNA reads TGCGCCAGCAGCCCCCAGGGTTCAGGAAACACCATATATTTT. Amino acid sequence: CASSPQGSGNTIYF. The whole variable domain, filled in from reference TRBV5-1 and TRBJ1-3, reads KAGVTQTPRYLIKTRGQQVTLSCSPISGHRSVSWYQQTPGQGLQFLFEYFSETQRNKGNFPGRFSGRQFSNSRSEMNVSTLELGDSALYLCASSPQGSGNTIYFGEGSWLTVV.

The rearrangement joins TRBV9 to TRBJ2-3, with TRBD2 matching over 9 bases. V was clipped by 0 bases and J by 1 base; unmatched bases: 12. The CDR3 consists of 19 residues. Germline loops: CDR1 SGDLS, CDR2 YYNGEE. The CDR3 bases are TGTGCCAGCAGCGTAGGGATGTTTGGAGCGGGAGGCGGCACAGATACGCAGTATTTT. Translating gives CASSVGMFGAGGGTDTQYF.

V and J are TRBV7-8 and TRBJ1-5; 10 bases line up with TRBD1. The V segment lost 5 bases and the J segment 6 bases; nucleotides outside the gene matches: 10. There are 16 residues in the CDR3. The germline V gene has CDR1 SGHVS and CDR2 FQNEAQ. The CDR3 spells CASSKTGGLGFQPQHF. CDR3 in DNA: TGTGCCAGCAGCAAGACAGGGGGCTTAGGATTTCAGCCCCAGCATTTT.

The chain recombines TRBV6-6 with TRBJ1-2; D gene ambiguous. Trimming pared 2 bases from V and 6 bases from J, leaving 13 bases between. In germline, CDR1 is MNHNY, CDR2 SVGAGI (reference sequence). This CDR3 is 14 amino acids long. This chain's CDR3 is CASSYSAREDGYTF. The CDR3 coding sequence is TGTGCCAGCAGTTACAGCGCTAGGGAGGATGGCTACACCTTC.

V usage is TRBV30 and J usage is TRBJ2-2; 12 nucleotides match TRBD2. From germline, CDR1 is GTSNPN and CDR2 SVGIG (reference sequence). V shed 7 bases, J shed 7 bases, and the junction held 7 bases outside the gene matches. The CDR3 is 14 amino acids. CDR3 nucleotides: TGTGCCTCACCTAGCGGGGGGGCGGTCGGGGAGCTGTTTTTT. This translates into CASPSGGAVGELFF.

This clone was counted only a few times. At one end the junction does not follow the germline gene, possibly because of a read error. J is TRBJ2-7 and V is TRBV7-7; TRBD2 matches at 10 bases. From germline, CDR1 is SSHAT and CDR2 FNYEAQ (reference sequence). The CDR3 sequence is 12 residues long. The CDR3 DNA follows: TGTGCTAGCAGCTTAGCGGGGGGCGAGCAGTACTTC. Amino acid sequence: CASSLAGGEQYF. Full variable domain (remainder filled in from reference TRBV7-7 and TRBJ2-7): GAGVSQSPRYKVTKRGQDVTLRCDPISSHATLYWYQQALGQGPEFLTYFNYEAQPDKSGLPSDRFSAERPEGSISTLTIQRTEQRDSAMYRCASSLAGGEQYFGPGTRLTVT.

This rearrangement joins TRBV6-1 to TRBJ2-5; the D gene is possibly TRBD2 (5 bases). The J call may be wrong; the DNA end is better matched by TRBJ2-7. From germline, CDR1 is MNHNS and CDR2 SASEGT. The CDR3 runs to 15 residues. The CDR3 region is CASSELVGSSYEQYF. The CDR3 coding sequence is TGTGCCAGCAGTGAATTGGTAGGGAGCTCCTACGAGCAGTACTTC.

The rearrangement uses TRBV9 and TRBJ2-5, with D perhaps TRBD2 (5 bases). V lost 0 bases and J 5 bases, leaving 17 bases between the germline ends. CDR1 is SGDLS and CDR2 is YYNGEE in the germline V gene. The length of the CDR3 is 16 residues. The CDR3 loop is CASSVGPAVLSETQYF. The CDR3 bases are TGTGCCAGCAGCGTAGGGCCAGCGGTACTTTCGGAGACCCAGTACTTC.